The 18 T cell receptor beta chains in this list originate from one sample, sequenced in a study of T cell repertoires in cytomegalovirus infection. Via MiXCR, TCRdb re-called the reads, giving one row per CDR3 protein. The sample consists of about 100,000 distinct CDR3 sequences, around 32% of them appearing once. These TCRs' antigens remain unknown. Sequences were derived from CD8+ T cells from cultured PBMCs, sampled from culture after CMV antigen stimulation. These TCRs come from a human donor in good health (CMV status not recorded). Some clones in this sample may be carry-over from other donors' samples.

This clonotype was recorded at least ten times. The V and J genes are TRBV19 and TRBJ1-6; TRBD1 aligns across 9 bases. The CDR3 contains 15 residues. With V trimmed by 4 bases and J by 6 bases, 4 bases remained unmatched. The germline CDR1 and CDR2 sequences are LNHDA and SQIVND (reference sequence). CDR3 sequence reads: CASSNQGQGNSPLHF. DNA of the CDR3: TGTGCCAGTAGTAACCAGGGACAGGGTAATTCACCCCTCCACTTT.

In its sample, this clonotype was seen a few times. This chain links TRBV6-5 with TRBJ2-3; D is unclear. CDR3 size: 15 residues. Trimming shortened V by 0 bases and J by 0 bases, and 7 bases separated the two germline ends. Germline-derived CDR1 and CDR2 are MNHEY and SVGAGI. CDR3 sequence reads: CASSYSTASTDTQYF. In nucleotides, the CDR3 is TGTGCCAGCAGTTACTCGACTGCTAGCACAGATACGCAGTATTTT.

The rearrangement joins TRBV14 to TRBJ2-7, with unresolved D. CDR3 length: 14 amino acids. Germline values: CDR1 SGHDN, CDR2 FVKESK. V was shortened by 0 bases and J by 5 bases, with 11 bases between the two germline ends. CDR3: CASSQDLAHDEQYF. CDR3 DNA sequence: TGTGCCAGCAGCCAAGATCTGGCACACGACGAGCAGTACTTC.

The chain joins TRBV5-4 to TRBJ2-2, with 7 bases aligning to TRBD2. Germline V gene data show CDR1 as SGHNT and CDR2 as YYREEE (reference sequence). The CDR3 extends over 13 amino acids. V lost 4 bases, J lost 10 bases, and 7 bases stayed unmatched. The CDR3 DNA reads TGTGCCAGCAGCCTTGAAGCGGGGATGGAGCTGTTTTTT. It specifies CASSLEAGMELFF.

This clonotype was counted a few times. V gene TRBV6-2 or TRBV6-3 combines with J gene TRBJ2-6; D gene uncertain. The germline V gene has CDR1 MNHEY and CDR2 SVGEGT. Trimming cost V 7 bases and J 2 bases, with 12 bases left between them. The CDR3 has 15 amino acids. The CDR3 sequence: CASKLLTTGANVLTF. Here the CDR3 DNA reads TGTGCCAGCAAACTTCTCACCACTGGGGCCAACGTCCTGACTTTC.

The CDR3 DNA reads TGTGCCAGCAGCTTCCCCTTCTCTGGGGCCAACGTCCTGACTTTC. Residues: CASSFPFSGANVLTF. The chain is built from TRBV5-6 and TRBJ2-6; no clear D. V lost 2 bases and J lost 0, with 6 bases in between. The germline gives CDR1 SGHDT, CDR2 YYEEEE. This CDR3 spans 15 amino acids.

This clonotype was detected only a few times. The chain combines TRBV7-6 with TRBJ2-7, with TRBD2 matching over 11 bases. CDR1 is SGHVS, CDR2 FNYEAQ, per germline. The CDR3 loop spans 16 amino acids. Trimming cost V 2 bases and J 5 bases; bases outside gene matches: 8. The CDR3: CASSLLGGTSGDEQYF. The DNA of the CDR3 is TGTGCCAGCAGCTTACTGGGGGGGACTAGCGGCGACGAGCAGTACTTC.

J is TRBJ2-1 and V is TRBV5-6; 15 bases map to TRBD2. The CDR3 has 15 amino acids. The V segment lost 2 bases and the J segment 13 bases; nucleotides outside the gene matches: 7. Germline V CDR1 and CDR2: SGHDT, YYEEEE. CDR3 residues: CASSFGTSGGSDQFF. Written as DNA, the CDR3 is TGTGCCAGCAGCTTCGGGACTAGCGGGGGGTCCGATCAGTTCTTC.

This chain uses TRBV20-1 with TRBJ2-5, with D possibly called TRBD1 or TRBD2 (6 bases each). The V gene lost 7 bases and the J gene lost 5 bases, with 20 bases spanning the gap. Germline CDR1 and CDR2: DFQATT and SNEGSKA (reference sequence). This CDR3 spans 14 amino acids. The CDR3: CSGVRQVRGETQYF. The CDR3 nucleotides read TGCAGTGGCGTGAGACAGGTCCGGGGGGAGACCCAGTACTTC.

A single count supports this clonotype. This chain joins TRBV15 and TRBJ2-3; D gene ambiguous. The CDR3 is 13 residues long. Trimming shortened V by 5 bases and J by 5 bases, and 11 bases separated the two germline ends. Germline CDR1 LNHNV, CDR2 YYDKDF (reference sequence). The CDR3 loop is CATSSRMGDTQYF. The CDR3, as DNA: TGTGCCACCAGCTCCCGAATGGGAGATACGCAGTATTTT.

This clonotype was seen ten or more times. The rearrangement uses TRBV7-6 and TRBJ1-1; D unclear. Trimming took off 5 bases at V and 5 bases at J, with 12 bases between the two ends. This CDR3 is built from 13 residues. The V gene's germline CDR1 is SGHVS and CDR2 FNYEAQ. CDR3 region: CASSLLTGTEAFF. CDR3 bases: TGTGCCAGCAGCCTCCTAACGGGGACTGAAGCTTTCTTT.

This clonotype was counted a few times. The V call is TRBV4-1, the J call TRBJ1-5; maybe TRBD1 (6 bases). CDR3 length: 15 residues. V was pared by 4 bases and J by 5 bases, with 15 bases between. Germline V gives CDR1 MGHRA, CDR2 YSYEKL. As DNA, the CDR3 is TGCGCCAGCAGCCGAAGCAGCAGGGGAGATCAGCCCCAGCATTTT. Translating gives CASSRSSRGDQPQHF.

This clonotype was detected many times. The rearrangement links TRBV19 to TRBJ2-1; D gene unclear. The CDR3 spans 12 residues. The germline gives CDR1 LNHDA, CDR2 SQIVND (reference sequence). Trimming left V 9 bases short and J 4 bases short, with 10 bases between. CDR3: CASQFGYNEQFF. In nucleotides, the CDR3 is TGTGCCAGCCAATTTGGGTACAATGAGCAGTTCTTC.

In its sample, this clonotype was seen a few times. V usage is TRBV11-3 and J usage is TRBJ1-1, with a possible D match to TRBD1 (6 bases). The ends were cut back, 4 bases at V and 1 base at J, with 10 bases in the middle. Germline V gene lookup returns CDR1 SGHNT and CDR2 YENEEA. This CDR3 comprises 14 residues. CDR3 region: CASSSRGKNTEAFF. As DNA, the CDR3 is TGTGCCAGCAGCTCCAGGGGTAAGAACACTGAAGCTTTCTTT.

The rearrangement joins TRBV7-8 to TRBJ2-1, with 8 bases fitting TRBD2. CDR1 and CDR2 from the germline V gene are SGHVS and FQNEAQ. With V trimmed by 5 bases and J by 15 bases, 6 bases remained unmatched. This CDR3 comprises 11 residues. CDR3 bases: TGTGCCAGCAGCGAGGGACTAGTCCGGTTCTTC. Encoded protein: CASSEGLVRFF.

In its sample, this clonotype was seen a few times. This chain uses TRBV11-2 with TRBJ1-6; the D gene is possibly TRBD1 (5 bases). V lost 5 bases, J lost 8 bases, and 19 bases lay in between. The CDR3 extends over 16 amino acids. From germline, CDR1 is SGHAT and CDR2 FQNNGV. CDR3 amino acids: CASSPGPGRLDSPLHF. DNA of the CDR3: TGTGCCAGCAGCCCGGGACCTGGGAGATTGGATTCACCCCTCCACTTT.

The V gene is TRBV27, the J gene TRBJ2-7; TRBD2 matches at 8 bases. Germline V CDR1 and CDR2: MNHEY, SMNVEV (reference sequence). Germline trimming cut 5 bases from V and 6 bases from J; bases unmatched to any gene: 15. The CDR3 spans 16 residues. For the CDR3, the DNA is TGTGCCAGCAGTCCCCCACCGGGGGGGCCTAACGGCGAGCAGTACTTC. Amino acids: CASSPPPGGPNGEQYF.

Only a few counts were recorded for this clonotype. The rearrangement uses TRBV27 and TRBJ1-1, with D unclear. The ends were cut back, 4 bases at V and 2 bases at J, with 8 bases in the middle. The germline CDR1 and CDR2 sequences are MNHEY and SMNVEV (reference sequence). This CDR3 spans 13 amino acids. The CDR3 bases are TGTGCCAGCAGTTCCTCCGTCAACACTGAAGCTTTCTTT. Translation: CASSSSVNTEAFF.